One sample yielded the 17 T cell receptor beta chains listed below, sequenced in a study of shared clonotypes between healthy human individuals. Sequencing was performed with immunoSEQ multiplex PCR; in TCRdb, only in-frame clones are kept and a portion is missing. The profile shows 1.4 million to 1.5 million clones, about 96% of them singletons. The sample taken for sequencing was naive CD4+ T cells sorted from blood. Subset described: CD45RA+ positively selected. The receptor set was obtained from a young man in good health.

The chain joins TRBV7-9 to TRBJ2-1, with 9 nucleotides matching TRBD2. V was pared by 1 base and J by 3 bases, with 4 bases of the junction left unmatched. The germline gives CDR1 SEHNR, CDR2 FQNEAQ (reference sequence). The CDR3 covers 16 residues. The CDR3 DNA follows: TGTGCCAGCAGCTTAGTCGGAGCGGGAGGCTACAATGAGCAGTTCTTC. Residues: CASSLVGAGGYNEQFF. Variable domain in full (rest from reference TRBV7-9 and TRBJ2-1): DTGVSQNPRHKITKRGQNVTFRCDPISEHNRLYWYRQTLGQGPEFLTYFQNEAQLEKSRLLSDRFSAERPKGSFSTLEIQRTEQGDSAMYLCASSLVGAGGYNEQFFGPGTRLTVL.

The chain has TRBV12-5 and TRBJ2-1; TRBD1 aligns across 7 bases. Germline V lookup: CDR1 LGHNT, CDR2 FRNRAP. This CDR3 has 13 residues. The junction had 9 bases not matched to a gene; V was cut back by 9 bases and J by 7 bases. The CDR3 DNA reads TGTGCTAGACAAGTACAGGGGTATAATGAGCAGTTCTTC. As protein: CARQVQGYNEQFF.

V gene TRBV28 combines with J gene TRBJ2-2; TRBD1 might be the D (6 bases). The CDR3 totals 15 residues. Trimming cost V 7 bases and J 7 bases, with 19 bases left between them. Looked up from germline, CDR1 is MDHEN and CDR2 is SYDVKM. CDR3 amino acids: CASTSGTPRVGELFF. The CDR3 nucleotides are TGTGCCAGCACGTCCGGGACACCTAGGGTCGGGGAGCTGTTTTTT.

This chain uses TRBV28 with TRBJ1-5, with D hard to call. V was trimmed by 3 bases and J by 10 bases, leaving 10 bases between them. There are 12 residues in the CDR3. From germline, CDR1 is MDHEN and CDR2 SYDVKM. CDR3 protein: CASSLVKQPQHF. The DNA for the CDR3 is TGTGCCAGCAGTTTGGTAAAGCAACCCCAGCATTTT.

This chain links TRBV25-1 with TRBJ2-5, with D unclear. This CDR3 has 12 residues. Germline CDR1 and CDR2: MGHDK and SYGVNS. V lost 2 bases and J lost 4, with 5 bases in between. The CDR3 here is CASSEQAETQYF. The CDR3 DNA follows: TGTGCCAGCAGTGAACAGGCAGAGACCCAGTACTTC.

V gene TRBV18 combines with J gene TRBJ1-6, with D unclear. The CDR3 is made up of 16 amino acids. Germline V gene data show CDR1 as KGHSH and CDR2 as LQKENI. Trimming removed 2 bases from V and 9 bases from J, with 17 bases in between. CDR3 sequence: CASSPEVPSVGSPLHF. CDR3 DNA: TGTGCCAGCTCACCAGAGGTACCGAGCGTTGGTTCACCCCTCCACTTT.

CDR3 in amino acids: CASNNGHGAGETQYF. Here the CDR3 DNA reads TGCGCCAGCAACAACGGTCACGGGGCAGGGGAGACCCAGTACTTC. The J gene is TRBJ2-5, the V gene TRBV5-1; D could derive from TRBD1 or TRBD2 (5 bases each). Germline loops: CDR1 SGHRS, CDR2 YFSETQ. The CDR3 consists of 15 residues. V lost 6 bases and J 5 bases, leaving 20 bases between the germline ends.

The chain links TRBV18 to TRBJ2-7; D is undetermined. Germline-derived CDR1 and CDR2 are KGHSH and LQKENI. V was cut by 2 bases and J by 3 bases, with 5 bases left in between. This CDR3 has 12 residues. CDR3 DNA sequence: TGTGCCAGCTCACCAACCCTCTACGAGCAGTACTTC. Its translation is CASSPTLYEQYF.

This chain links TRBV5-1 with TRBJ2-5; 10 bases line up with TRBD2. CDR3 length equals 15 residues. After removal of 2 bases from V and 2 bases from J, the junction contained 3 bases not matched to a gene. The germline CDR1 and CDR2 sequences are SGHRS and YFSETQ. CDR3: CASSLAGGRQETQYF. The CDR3 nucleotides are TGCGCCAGCAGCTTAGCGGGAGGGCGACAAGAGACCCAGTACTTC.

This clone was counted once. Other DNA sequences from this sample encode an identical CDR3 as well. The chain combines TRBV5-1 with TRBJ2-7, with 10 bases matching TRBD1. The V gene end was trimmed by 4 bases and the J gene end by 4 bases; junction bases not matched to a gene: 8. Germline V gives CDR1 SGHRS, CDR2 YFSETQ. The CDR3 totals 15 residues. Here the CDR3 DNA reads TGCGCCAGCAGCAGACCGGGACAGGGGATTTACGAGCAGTACTTC. It specifies CASSRPGQGIYEQYF. Full variable domain (missing parts from reference TRBV5-1 and TRBJ2-7): KAGVTQTPRYLIKTRGQQVTLSCSPISGHRSVSWYQQTPGQGLQFLFEYFSETQRNKGNFPGRFSGRQFSNSRSEMNVSTLELGDSALYLCASSRPGQGIYEQYFGPGTRLTVT.

This rearrangement joins TRBV5-1 to TRBJ2-7; D may be TRBD2 (6 bases). The CDR3 is 14 amino acids. Germline CDR1 and CDR2: SGHRS and YFSETQ. Between the trimmed V and J ends, which lost 7 bases and 3 bases, there was a span of 17 bases. CDR3 in DNA: TGCGCCAGCCGCGGAAAGATCGGGGGCTACGAGCAGTACTTC. This gives the protein CASRGKIGGYEQYF.

The V and J genes are TRBV18 and TRBJ2-3; no clear D. Trimming took off 8 bases at V and 0 bases at J, with 15 bases between the two ends. Germline CDR1 KGHSH, CDR2 LQKENI. CDR3 size: 15 residues. The CDR3 region has the DNA TGTGCCAGCCCCCTATCGTCCACCAGCACAGATACGCAGTATTTT. Translation gives CASPLSSTSTDTQYF.

V is TRBV25-1 and J is TRBJ2-1; TRBD2 agrees at 11 bases. CDR3 length equals 16 residues. After removal of 3 bases from V and 1 base from J, the junction contained 2 bases not matched to a gene. Germline values: CDR1 MGHDK, CDR2 SYGVNS. CDR3 in DNA: TGTGCCAGCAGTGACTTAGCGGGAGGGTCCTACAATGAGCAGTTCTTC. Translation gives CASSDLAGGSYNEQFF.

The CDR3 sequence is CATDRVNVLTF. The CDR3 DNA follows: TGTGCCACGGACAGAGTCAACGTCCTGACTTTC. The genes are TRBV6-1 and TRBJ2-6; D is perhaps TRBD1 (6 bases). Germline V gene data show CDR1 as MNHNS and CDR2 as SASEGT. The CDR3 sequence is 11 residues long. Trimming removed 10 bases from V and 9 bases from J, with 10 bases in between.

The chain couples TRBV7-2 to TRBJ2-1; 10 positions agree with TRBD1. The trim removed 3 bases at V and 10 bases at J, leaving 12 bases unmatched. Germline CDR1 and CDR2: SGHTA and FQGNSA. The CDR3 sequence is 16 residues long. The CDR3 sequence is CASSLEKGQGLREQFF. The CDR3 DNA reads as TGTGCCAGCAGCTTGGAGAAGGGACAGGGGTTACGAGAGCAGTTCTTC.

The gene calls are TRBV15 and TRBJ2-2, with D hard to call. The V end lost 1 base, the J end lost 1 base, and 10 bases lay between the germline ends. This CDR3 is 16 amino acids long. Germline assignment: CDR1 LNHNV and CDR2 YYDKDF (reference sequence). CDR3 coding DNA: TGTGCCACCAGCAGAGCTGATTTCGGGAACACCGGGGAGCTGTTTTTT. This codes for CATSRADFGNTGELFF.

V is TRBV5-6 and J is TRBJ2-3, with 12 bases that match TRBD2. The V gene end was trimmed by 1 base and the J gene end by 2 bases; junction bases not matched to a gene: 5. The CDR3 loop spans 17 amino acids. Germline loops: CDR1 SGHDT, CDR2 YYEEEE. The CDR3 DNA sequence: TGTGCCAGCAGCTTGAGACTAGCGGGAGCTTTCACAGATACGCAGTATTTT. It yields the protein CASSLRLAGAFTDTQYF.